The present entry profiles one TCR beta chain with its context. This record comes from a study of PD-1 blockade in classical Hodgkin lymphoma. Repertoires were generated with immunoSEQ multiplex PCR, while TCRdb's copy carries only in-frame clones and drops some. Of 95,000 to 120,000 clones in the sample, approximately 90% were seen once. Exposure to brentuximab vedotin varied, and each patient had relapsed following autologous stem cell transplantation. This CDR3 comprises 14 residues. Germline lookup yields CDR1 KGHSH and CDR2 LQKENI. With V trimmed by 3 bases and J by 7 bases, 8 bases remained unmatched.

The sequencing here drew on peripheral blood mononuclear cells (PBMCs), taken before the second cycle of nivolumab. This TCR was recovered from a human donor with classical Hodgkin lymphoma. The chain uses TRBV18 and TRBJ1-1, with 7 bases lining up with TRBD1. CDR3 coding DNA: TGTGCCAGCTCACCCACAGGGGAAGAGGGTGAAGCTTTCTTT. Translating it yields CASSPTGEEGEAFF.